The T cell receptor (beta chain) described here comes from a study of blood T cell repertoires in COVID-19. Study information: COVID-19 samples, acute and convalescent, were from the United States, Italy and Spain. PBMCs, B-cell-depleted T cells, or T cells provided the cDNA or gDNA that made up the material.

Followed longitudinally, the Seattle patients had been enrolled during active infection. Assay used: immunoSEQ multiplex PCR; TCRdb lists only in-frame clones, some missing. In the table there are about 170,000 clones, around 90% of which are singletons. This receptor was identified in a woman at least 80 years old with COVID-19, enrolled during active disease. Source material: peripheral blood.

DNA of the CDR3: TGTGCCAGCAGCAGAGACGGAGACACCATATATTTT. Its translation: CASSRDGDTIYF. This chain uses TRBV7-2 with TRBJ1-3; the D is unclear. V was pared by 5 bases and J by 8 bases, with 10 bases between. The CDR3 contains 12 residues. Germline CDR1 is SGHTA and CDR2 is FQGNSA.